Each of the 18 T cell receptor beta chains below was sequenced from the same sample in a study of shared clonotypes between healthy human individuals. The repertoire was sequenced with immunoSEQ multiplex PCR; TCRdb's copy has only in-frame clones and lacks some. The sample contains approximately 980,000 clones, 70% to 85% of which appear only once. Sequenced input: memory CD4+ T cells sorted from blood. Regarding subset: CD45RA-negative fraction. Source of these receptors: a man younger than 30 in good health.

V is TRBV6-4 and J is TRBJ1-1; a possible D gene is TRBD1 (6 bases). Trimming pared 6 bases from V and 0 bases from J, leaving 8 bases between. The CDR3 length is 13 residues. The germline gives CDR1 MRHNA, CDR2 SNTAGT. The CDR3 nucleotides read TGTGCCAGCAGAGCAGGGGTGAACACTGAAGCTTTCTTT. Its protein product is CASRAGVNTEAFF.

The J gene is TRBJ1-2, the V gene TRBV15; D may be TRBD1 (5 bases). The V gene's germline CDR1 is LNHNV and CDR2 YYDKDF (reference sequence). V lost 0 bases and J 1 base, leaving 9 bases between the germline ends. The CDR3 is made up of 15 amino acids. Written as DNA, the CDR3 is TGTGCCACCAGCAGAGATAGGGGCATTAACTATGGCTACACCTTC. The encoded protein is CATSRDRGINYGYTF.

The chain has TRBV9 and TRBJ1-3, with D maybe TRBD1 (5 bases). V lost 4 bases and J lost 0, with 23 bases in between. Per germline, CDR1 SGDLS and CDR2 YYNGEE. This CDR3 has 19 amino acids. The CDR3 region is CASSFPTPGTAFSGNTIYF. The CDR3, as DNA: TGTGCCAGCAGCTTCCCGACACCCGGGACGGCGTTCTCTGGAAACACCATATATTTT. The variable domain in full, completed from reference TRBV9 and TRBJ1-3, reads DSGVTQTPKHLITATGQRVTLRCSPRSGDLSVYWYQQSLDQGLQFLIQYYNGEERAKGNILERFSAQQFPDLHSELNLSSLELGDSALYFCASSFPTPGTAFSGNTIYFGEGSWLTVV.

This chain links TRBV5-6 with TRBJ2-5; the D call may be TRBD1 or TRBD2 (5 bases each). The CDR3 is 14 residues long. V dropped 3 bases and J dropped 9 bases, with 18 bases sitting between them. Per germline, CDR1 SGHDT and CDR2 YYEEEE. The DNA of the CDR3 is TGTGCCAGCAGCTCGAATGGGGGAAAAGGGGCCCAGTACTTC. This gives the protein CASSSNGGKGAQYF.

J is TRBJ1-2 and V is TRBV28, with a tentative D call TRBD1 (6 bases). Germline lookup yields CDR1 MDHEN and CDR2 SYDVKM. V was clipped by 7 bases and J by 8 bases, with 20 bases between them. This CDR3 is 14 amino acids long. CDR3 amino acids: CASKSPGGAGGYTF. The CDR3 DNA reads TGTGCCAGCAAGAGTCCCGGGGGCGCCGGCGGCTACACCTTC.

J is TRBJ2-7 and V is TRBV11-2; TRBD2 matches 8 bases. Germline CDR1 and CDR2: SGHAT and FQNNGV. The V and J ends lost 7 bases and 1 base, in that order; junction bases with no gene match: 12. The CDR3 runs 16 residues. CDR3 nucleotide sequence: TGTGCCAGCACCCAGAGTCGGGGGGGCGGATCCTACGAGCAGTACTTC. Its translation: CASTQSRGGGSYEQYF.

The chain has TRBV7-3 and TRBJ2-5; D is ambiguous. The CDR3 sequence is 13 residues long. The V and J ends lost 2 bases and 7 bases respectively, with 11 bases between them. Looked up from germline, CDR1 is SGHTA and CDR2 is FQGTGA. In DNA form, the CDR3 reads TGTGCCAGCAGCTTAGGGTTCCCGGGGACCCAGTACTTC. This gives the protein CASSLGFPGTQYF.

This chain uses TRBV6-4 with TRBJ2-3; D uncertain. From germline, CDR1 is MRHNA and CDR2 SNTAGT. The CDR3 contains 13 residues. V was cut by 9 bases and J by 4 bases, with 14 bases left in between. The CDR3 loop is CASSMELSDTQYF. For the CDR3, the DNA is TGTGCCAGTTCCATGGAACTGTCAGATACGCAGTATTTT.

Written as DNA, the CDR3 is TGCGCCAGCATGTCCAGGAACACCGGGGAGCTGTTTTTT. It codes for CASMSRNTGELFF. The chain combines TRBV5-1 with TRBJ2-2, with D unresolved. Trimming stripped 6 bases from V and 1 base from J, with 7 bases between. CDR1 SGHRS and CDR2 YFSETQ come from the germline V gene. The length of the CDR3 is 13 residues.

The gene calls are TRBV2 and TRBJ1-1; D unclear. Trimming left V 6 bases short and J 1 base short, with 15 bases between. In germline, CDR1 is SNHLY, CDR2 FYNNEI. This CDR3 contains 15 residues. The CDR3 bases are TGTGCCAGCAGGGGTGACGGGCCGCAGAACACTGAAGCTTTCTTT. Translated, it gives CASRGDGPQNTEAFF.

The rearrangement uses TRBV28 and TRBJ1-5, with D perhaps matching TRBD1 (6 bases). Germline loops: CDR1 MDHEN, CDR2 SYDVKM. The CDR3 extends over 14 amino acids. The V end was cut by 3 bases, the J end by 5 bases, with 11 bases between. The CDR3 sequence is CASSFGQKDQPQHF. The DNA of the CDR3 is TGTGCCAGCAGTTTCGGACAGAAGGATCAGCCCCAGCATTTT. The whole variable domain, remainder taken from reference TRBV28 and TRBJ1-5, is DVKVTQSSRYLVKRTGEKVFLECVQDMDHENMFWYRQDPGLGLRLIYFSYDVKMKEKGDIPEGYSVSREKKERFSLILESASTNQTSMYLCASSFGQKDQPQHFGDGTRLSIL.

Comment on this clone: This same CDR3 is encoded by further DNA sequences in the sample. The chain employs TRBV5-1 and TRBJ1-5; D unclear. Germline CDR1 is SGHRS and CDR2 is YFSETQ. V lost 4 bases to trimming and J lost 4 bases, with 9 bases between them. CDR3 size: 13 residues. CDR3 coding DNA: TGCGCCAGCAGCCCGGACCTGAATCAGCCCCAGCATTTT. Amino acids: CASSPDLNQPQHF.

CDR3 sequence: CASSQGGSRGRNTEAFF. The CDR3 nucleotides are TGCGCCAGCAGCCAGGGGGGGTCTCGAGGAAGGAACACTGAAGCTTTCTTT. V is TRBV10-1 and J is TRBJ1-1, with 7 bases aligning to TRBD1. V lost 6 bases to trimming and J lost 1 base; unmatched junction nucleotides: 14. The CDR3 loop spans 17 amino acids. From germline, CDR1 is WNHNN and CDR2 SYGVQD (reference sequence).

The V call is TRBV5-8, the J call TRBJ2-5, with D perhaps being TRBD1 or TRBD2 (5 bases each). Between the trimmed V and J ends, which lost 2 bases and 3 bases, there was a span of 11 bases. CDR1 and CDR2 (germline): SGHTS, YDEGEE. The CDR3 has 14 amino acids. The CDR3 coding sequence is TGTGCCAGCAGCTTCTCCGGGGCGAAAGAGACCCAGTACTTC. Translation: CASSFSGAKETQYF.

This clone was picked up a small number of times. This chain uses TRBV6-7 with TRBJ2-4, with D possibly being TRBD1 (6 bases). TRBV6-7 is sorted into the ORF group, with uncertain function. The V end was cut by 5 bases, the J end by 9 bases, with 26 bases between. The CDR3 sequence is 17 residues long. Here the CDR3 DNA reads TGTGCCAGCAGTCATTGGACAGTTTTGTATCCGTATGGCATTCAGTACTTC. It translates to CASSHWTVLYPYGIQYF.

The CDR3 protein is CASSTGTSGGQETQYF. CDR3 DNA: TGCGCCAGCAGCACCGGGACTAGCGGGGGGCAAGAGACCCAGTACTTC. The J gene is TRBJ2-5, the V gene TRBV5-1, with 15 bases lining up with TRBD2. V was pared by 4 bases and J by 2 bases, with 3 bases of the junction left unmatched. Per the germline V gene, CDR1 is SGHRS and CDR2 is YFSETQ. The CDR3 runs 16 residues.

This clone was counted between two and nine times. J is TRBJ1-1 and V is TRBV25-1, with a possible D match to TRBD1 (5 bases). CDR3 length: 15 amino acids. Germline V gene lookup returns CDR1 MGHDK and CDR2 SYGVNS. Trimming stripped 1 base from V and 7 bases from J, with 16 bases between. The CDR3 reads CASSELRGVESEAFF. CDR3 DNA sequence: TGTGCCAGCAGTGAATTGCGGGGGGTCGAGAGTGAAGCTTTCTTT.

The chain is built from TRBV6-5 and TRBJ2-1, with 9 bases aligning to TRBD1. This CDR3 comprises 14 residues. CDR1 and CDR2 from the germline V gene are MNHEY and SVGAGI. With V trimmed by 8 bases and J by 6 bases, 8 bases remained unmatched. In nucleotides, the CDR3 is TGTGCCAGCTACCCAATGGACAGGGGCAATGAGCAGTTCTTC. Its translation is CASYPMDRGNEQFF.